This T cell receptor (beta chain) derives from a study of blood T cell repertoires in COVID-19. CDR1 and CDR2 (germline): SEHNR, FQNEAQ (reference sequence). Between the trimmed V and J ends, which lost 2 bases and 3 bases, there was a span of 13 bases. The length of the CDR3 is 15 residues. Each participant's cohort was designated according to participant-reported clinical history. Recovered status in Cohort 3 required two negative PCRs, clearance, or symptom resolution. Authors' processing steps: Nucleated cell counts were estimated from reference gene primer amplification. The repertoire was sequenced with immunoSEQ multiplex PCR; TCRdb's copy has only in-frame clones and lacks some. V and J calls and clone size are copied from that table; D and trimming were computed from the DNA. This table holds roughly 360,000 clones, about 87% found once.

Sequencing was performed on PBMCs or T cells enriched from blood (not recorded which). The sequence was obtained from a young man who had recovered from COVID-19. The chain employs TRBV7-9 and TRBJ1-2, with D unresolved. The CDR3 nucleotides are TGTGCCAGCAGCTTATCCCTACCTTCGGACTATGGCTACACCTTC. It specifies CASSLSLPSDYGYTF.